The clone carrying this T cell receptor (beta chain) was counted at least ten times. Its antigen is unknown. The data belong to a study of T-cell memory formation after mild COVID-19. In TCRdb, the 5' RACE reads were re-called with MiXCR into one record per CDR3 protein. The profile shows 45,000 or so distinct CDR3 sequences, 6% to 7% of them singletons. Study-level results: The study found balanced CD4/CD8 in clones contracting day 15 to 85 and a CD4+ lean in later expanders.

Trimming removed 2 bases from V and 2 bases from J; junction bases left unmatched: 6. The length of the CDR3 is 16 residues. Germline lookup yields CDR1 ENHRY and CDR2 SYGVKD. V gene TRBV10-3 combines with J gene TRBJ1-2; 9 bases agree with TRBD1. This TCR came from an adult who had mild COVID-19 (a few samples of this study predate the infection). Cell type and time point are not known. Specimen: PBMCs or a T cell subset sorted from them (not recorded which). CDR3 sequence (DNA): TGTGCCATCAGTGAGGGGACAGGGACCACGAACTATGGCTACACCTTC. It translates to CAISEGTGTTNYGYTF.